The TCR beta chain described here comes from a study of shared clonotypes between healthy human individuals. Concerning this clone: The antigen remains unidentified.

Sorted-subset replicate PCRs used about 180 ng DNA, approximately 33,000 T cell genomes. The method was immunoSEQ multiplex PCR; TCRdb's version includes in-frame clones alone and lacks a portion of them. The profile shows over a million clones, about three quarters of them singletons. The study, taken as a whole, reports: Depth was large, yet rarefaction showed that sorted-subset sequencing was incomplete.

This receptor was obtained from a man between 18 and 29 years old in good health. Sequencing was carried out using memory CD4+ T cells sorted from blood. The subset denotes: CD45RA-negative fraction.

The CDR3 DNA follows: TGTGCCAGCAGCGTTGGGGGGCCGTTTGCCTACAATGAGCAGTTCTTC. Residues: CASSVGGPFAYNEQFF. The chain links TRBV7-2 to TRBJ2-1, with D perhaps TRBD1 or TRBD2 (6 bases each). The V and J ends lost 5 bases and 2 bases respectively, with 16 bases between them. The length of the CDR3 is 16 residues. Germline V gene data show CDR1 as SGHTA and CDR2 as FQGNSA.